A selection of T cell receptor beta chains follows, all from one sample in a study of PD-1 blockade in classical Hodgkin lymphoma. Some clones are missing from TCRdb's copy, which holds only in-frame ones; the method was immunoSEQ multiplex PCR. The table includes 20,000 to 25,000 clones, about 94% detected once. Material: peripheral blood mononuclear cells (PBMCs). The receptors were sampled from a human donor with classical Hodgkin lymphoma. Both conserved end residues are trimmed from each CDR3. Clone size, where shown, is once, few, many, or a class for clones that have expanded.

clone size: -
V gene: TRBV10-1
CDR3 protein: ASSRSGGGTDTQY

clone size: -
V gene: TRBV5-6
CDR3 protein: ASSPGPLNTEAF

clone size: once
V gene: TRBV9
CDR3 protein: ASSVVSRGGLDEQF

clone size: -
V gene: TRBV18
CDR3 protein: ASSPFAGVGSYEQY

clone size: -
V gene: TRBV19
CDR3 protein: ASSIQGPSYEQY

clone size: -
V gene: TRBV6-5
CDR3 protein: ASSSQGNTEAF

clone size: -
V gene: TRBV7-9
CDR3 protein: ASSLTGQGSETQY

clone size: -
V gene: TRBV19
CDR3 protein: ASSPTGNTEAF

clone size: -
V gene: TRBV6-6
CDR3 protein: ASSYSAVPYEQY

clone size: -
V gene: TRBV2
CDR3 protein: ASKVGGGNQPQH

clone size: -
V gene: TRBV7-8
CDR3 protein: ASSLSAATGVYSNQPQH

clone size: -
V gene: TRBV11-1
CDR3 protein: ASSLYGTGGETQY

clone size: -
V gene: TRBV6-5
CDR3 protein: ASTRSTGSSPLH

clone size: -
V gene: TRBV4-1
CDR3 protein: ASSQAGGPSGANVLT

clone size: -
V gene: TRBV5-1
CDR3 protein: ASSADGGSGETQY

clone size: -
V gene: TRBV6-6
CDR3 protein: AAAGGRNTEAF

clone size: -
V gene: TRBV4-2
CDR3 protein: ASSQDPLAGGVTQY

clone size: -
V gene: TRBV27
CDR3 protein: ASSRGLNSPLH

clone size: few
V gene: TRBV7-2
CDR3 protein: ASSLSPLDRGSWR

clone size: -
V gene: TRBV10-1
CDR3 protein: ASSEDTSGGNEQF

clone size: -
V gene: TRBV5-6
CDR3 protein: ASSSDRAGAKTGADTQY

clone size: -
V gene: TRBV18
CDR3 protein: ASSPMGSQPQH

clone size: -
V gene: TRBV27
CDR3 protein: ASSRRRDYPSEQY

clone size: -
V gene: TRBV4-1
CDR3 protein: ASSQEFAVFNQPQH

clone size: -
V gene: TRBV10-3
CDR3 protein: AISEAQETQY

clone size: -
V gene: TRBV6-6
CDR3 protein: ASSFGQGILNTEAF

clone size: -
V gene: TRBV25-1
CDR3 protein: ASRVAASPETQY

clone size: -
V gene: TRBV5-4
CDR3 protein: ASSLASGRDNEKLF

clone size: -
V gene: TRBV6-1
CDR3 protein: ASSADQGYT

clone size: -
V gene: TRBV6-1
CDR3 protein: ASSEQGWASGEETQY

clone size: -
V gene: TRBV6-1
CDR3 protein: ASRITADTDTQY

clone size: once
V gene: TRBV19
CDR3 protein: ASSISLAEQETQY

clone size: -
V gene: TRBV25-1
CDR3 protein: ASSELDIGMAKDGYT

clone size: -
V gene: TRBV4-3
CDR3 protein: ASSHLTGLNNEQF

clone size: -
V gene: TRBV5-1
CDR3 protein: ASSLVRQGAMNTEAF

clone size: once
V gene: TRBV6-4
CDR3 protein: ASSDGEAGELF

clone size: -
V gene: TRBV7-9
CDR3 protein: ASSSCEHEKTYGYT

clone size: -
V gene: TRBV29-1
CDR3 protein: SVAGLSSTDTQY

clone size: -
V gene: TRBV18
CDR3 protein: ASSPPTGYGTEAF

clone size: -
V gene: TRBV2
CDR3 protein: ASREVLGFGYEQY

clone size: -
V gene: TRBV29-1
CDR3 protein: SVFQKRGIDTQY